This T cell receptor (beta chain) was obtained from a study of blood T cell repertoires in COVID-19. Overall study: The origin of the acute and convalescent COVID-19 samples was the United States, Italy and Spain. PBMCs, B-cell-depleted T cells, or T cells provided the cDNA or gDNA that made up the material.

The CDR3 is made up of 12 amino acids. Germline V lookup: CDR1 SGDLS, CDR2 YYNGEE. V was pared by 4 bases and J by 9 bases, with 5 bases of the junction left unmatched. Authors' processing steps: Reference gene primer amplification yielded estimated nucleated cell counts. Repertoires were generated with immunoSEQ multiplex PCR, while TCRdb's copy carries only in-frame clones and drops some. From that table come the V and J calls and clone size; the DNA was used to work out D and trimming. The table shows some 150,000 clones, with around 81% occurring only once. The chain recombines TRBV9 with TRBJ2-3; 7 positions agree with TRBD1. The origin of this receptor is a human donor in a cohort sampled during active COVID-19. The sequenced sample consisted of peripheral blood. The CDR3 sequence: CASSSQGETQYF. Here the CDR3 DNA reads TGTGCCAGCAGCTCGCAGGGGGAGACGCAGTATTTT.